These T cell receptor beta chains were read from a single sample in a study of beta chain features in type 1 diabetes. The protocol was immunoSEQ multiplex PCR, while the TCRdb copy is restricted to in-frame clones and leaves out a portion. Found here are fewer than 550,000 clones, over 10% of them singletons; the top ten hold over 0.04%. The sequenced sample was naive CD4+ T cells from blood. These receptors were taken from a woman between 18 and 29 years old in good health. The CDR3 runs from the conserved cysteine through the conserved F or W. Fields, in order: clone size, CDR3 length, D gene, V gene, J gene, CDR3 DNA, CDR3 protein. A D gene is named only where the DNA matches it firmly. Size tells how often a clone was seen (once, few, many) or the class of an expanded clone, and some rows leave it out.

>few|17|TRBD2|TRBV11-2|TRBJ2-1
TGTGCCAGCAGCTCCCGGACTAGCGGGAGGGCCCACAATGAGCAGTTCTTC
CASSSRTSGRAHNEQFF
>NA|15|NA|TRBV7-9|TRBJ1-2
TGTGCCAGCAGCTTAGTCCTCGGGAGTAACTATGGCTACACCTTC
CASSLVLGSNYGYTF
>NA|13|NA|TRBV6-6|TRBJ2-7
TGTGCCAGCAGTACAACTAGCTATGGCGAGCAGTACTTC
CASSTTSYGEQYF
>few|15|NA|TRBV7-2|TRBJ2-3
TGTGCCAGCAGCCCATTCTCGGTTAGCACAGATACGCAGTATTTT
CASSPFSVSTDTQYF
>NA|11|NA|TRBV20-1|TRBJ2-7
TGCAGTGCTGCGACAGTCTACGAGCAGTACTTC
CSAATVYEQYF
>few|12|NA|TRBV7-9|TRBJ2-3
TGTGCCATAAAAAGGGATGTAGATACGCAGTATTTT
CAIKRDVDTQYF
>NA|15|NA|TRBV7-3|TRBJ2-1
TGTGCCAGCAGCTTCTCGGCAGCCTCCTACAATGAGCAGTTCTTC
CASSFSAASYNEQFF
>few|12|NA|TRBV25-1|TRBJ2-3
TGTGCCAGCAGCATAAGCACAGATACGCAGTATTTT
CASSISTDTQYF
>few|10|NA|TRBV5-6|TRBJ1-4
TGTGCCAGCAGCAACCAAAAACTGTTTTTT
CASSNQKLFF
>NA|19|NA|TRBV14|TRBJ1-1
TGTGCCAGCAGCTCGCGTAGGAACAGGGTTGCTAAAGCGAACACTGAAGCTTTCTTT
CASSSRRNRVAKANTEAFF
>NA|11|TRBD1|TRBV20-1|TRBJ1-2
TGCAGGACAGGGGCTAGTAATGGCTACACCTTC
CRTGASNGYTF
>NA|14|TRBD1|TRBV6-1|TRBJ2-3
TGTGCCAGCAGTGGGACAGGGCTCACAGATACGCAGTATTTT
CASSGTGLTDTQYF
>NA|14|TRBD1|TRBV7-2|TRBJ2-1
TGTGCCAGCAGCACTCGGGACAGGGGTAATGAGCAGTTCTTC
CASSTRDRGNEQFF
>many|15|TRBD1|TRBV7-3|TRBJ2-6
TGTGCCAGCAGCCGGACAGGATCTGGGGCCAACGTCCTGACTTTC
CASSRTGSGANVLTF
>few|14|NA|TRBV5-4|TRBJ2-5
TGTGCCAGCAGCTTGGTGGACAGACAAGAGACCCAGTACTTC
CASSLVDRQETQYF
>NA|14|NA|TRBV5-1|TRBJ2-5
TGCGCCAGCAGCTTCCAGGGGGGGCAAGAGACCCAGTACTTC
CASSFQGGQETQYF
>NA|12|NA|TRBV21-1|TRBJ2-7
TGTGCCAGCGGAGACCGGCGATACGAGCAGTACTTC
CASGDRRYEQYF
>few|15|NA|TRBV7-9|TRBJ2-7
TGTGCCAGCAGCTCAGGACAGCCTCGGGGGAACGAGCAGTACTTC
CASSSGQPRGNEQYF
>few|11|NA|TRBV30|TRBJ2-2
TGTGCCTGGAAAGGGTACGGGGAGCTGTTTTTT
CAWKGYGELFF
>NA|15|NA|TRBV4-1|TRBJ2-3
TGCGCCAGCAGCCAAGTGAATCAGGGCACAGATACGCAGTATTTT
CASSQVNQGTDTQYF
>NA|15|NA|TRBV9|TRBJ1-1
TGTGCCAGCAGCCCCGACCTCCACGGGACATTTGAAGCTTTCTTT
CASSPDLHGTFEAFF
>NA|12|NA|TRBV7-3|TRBJ2-5
TGTGCCAGCAGCTTAGACCGGGAGACCCAGTACTTC
CASSLDRETQYF
>NA|14|NA|TRBV7-3|TRBJ2-3
TGTGCCAGCAGCTTATTAAGCTCCACAGATACGCAGTATTTT
CASSLLSSTDTQYF
>few|15|NA|TRBV4-1|TRBJ1-3
TGCGCCAGCAGCCGCTCGACAGTTATGGAAAACACCATATATTTT
CASSRSTVMENTIYF
>few|15|TRBD2|TRBV6-6|TRBJ2-2
TGTGCCAGCAGCCAACTAGCGGCGAACACCGGGGAGCTGTTTTTT
CASSQLAANTGELFF
>NA|16|NA|TRBV29-1|TRBJ2-4
TGCAGCCGGGCCCCCCTCAGGGGTCTAGCCAAAAACATTCAGTACTTC
CSRAPLRGLAKNIQYF
>NA|14|TRBD1|TRBV2|TRBJ2-7
TGTGCCAGCAGGCCGGGACAGGCTTTCTACGAGCAGTACTTC
CASRPGQAFYEQYF
>few|17|NA|TRBV13|TRBJ1-5
TGTGCCAGCAGCATATCGGGTGGGGGAGTTGGCAATCAGCCCCAGCATTTT
CASSISGGGVGNQPQHF
>few|8|NA|TRBV20-1|TRBJ1-2
TGCAGTCAATCCGGCTACACCTTC
CSQSGYTF
>NA|12|NA|TRBV2|TRBJ2-1
TGTGCCAGCAGTCCCCAACGCGATGAGCAGTTCTTC
CASSPQRDEQFF
>NA|13|TRBD1|TRBV27|TRBJ1-2
TGTGCCAGCAGTTCACAGGGGGCGGGCGGCTACACCTTC
CASSSQGAGGYTF
>few|16|TRBD2|TRBV7-2|TRBJ2-7
TGTGCCAGCAGCTTTCGCGGGACTAGAAGTTCGGGCGAGCAGTACTTC
CASSFRGTRSSGEQYF
>NA|12|NA|TRBV5-1|TRBJ2-1
TGCGCCAGCAGCTTGGATCAGTATGAGCAGTTCTTC
CASSLDQYEQFF
>few|14|TRBD2|TRBV7-2|TRBJ2-4
TGTGCCAGCAGCCTTAGCGGGGGGAAAAACATTCAGTACTTC
CASSLSGGKNIQYF
>few|14|NA|TRBV14|TRBJ2-7
TGTGCCAGCAGCCAACGGACCGAGACCTACGAGCAGTACTTC
CASSQRTETYEQYF
>few|12|NA|TRBV7-2|TRBJ2-5
TGTGCCAGCAGCCCGAGGCAAGAGACCCAGTACTTC
CASSPRQETQYF
>few|14|TRBD1|TRBV9|TRBJ1-2
TGTGCCAGCAGCGTAGATCCAGGGGGCCATGGCTACACCTTC
CASSVDPGGHGYTF
>NA|13|NA|TRBV6-5|TRBJ1-2
TGTGCCAGCAGCCCGACACCGAACTATGGCTACACCTTC
CASSPTPNYGYTF
>NA|13|NA|TRBV7-3|TRBJ1-1
TGTGCCAGCAGCCCCTCTTACAACACTGAAGCTTTCTTT
CASSPSYNTEAFF
>NA|15|TRBD1|TRBV7-3|TRBJ1-1
TGTGCCAGCAGCCAAATGACAGGGGTGAACACTGAAGCTTTCTTT
CASSQMTGVNTEAFF
>NA|11|NA|TRBV20-1|TRBJ1-1
TGCTGTACGAAGTTGAACACTGAAGCTTTCTTT
CCTKLNTEAFF
>NA|16|TRBD1|TRBV7-2|TRBJ2-5
TGTGCCAGCAGCGGCCCGACAGGGGGCTTCGAAGAGACCCAGTACTTC
CASSGPTGGFEETQYF
>few|16|TRBD1|TRBV19|TRBJ2-2
TGTGCCAGTAGGAATAATGACAGGGAGTCGGCCGGGGAGCTGTTTTTT
CASRNNDRESAGELFF
>NA|12|NA|TRBV18|TRBJ2-1
TGTGCCAGCTCACCACTGAGGGAATTGGCGTTCTTC
CASSPLRELAFF
>NA|11|NA|TRBV12-5|TRBJ2-2
TGTGCTAGTTGGGAGGCCGGGGAGCTGTTTTTT
CASWEAGELFF
>once|13|NA|TRBV5-1|TRBJ2-1
TGCGCCAGCAGCTTGGGGCCCGGTAATGAGCAGTTCTTC
CASSLGPGNEQFF
>few|11|NA|TRBV20-1|TRBJ1-1
TGCAGTGCTAGAGATAGGACTGAAGCTTTCTTT
CSARDRTEAFF
>NA|13|NA|TRBV23-1|TRBJ2-1
TGCGCCAGCAGTCAAGACAGGTACAATGAGCAGTTCTTC
CASSQDRYNEQFF
>NA|15|TRBD1|TRBV5-6|TRBJ2-1
TGTGCCAGCAGCTTCGGGGACAGGGTATACAATGAGCAGTTCTTC
CASSFGDRVYNEQFF
>NA|18|NA|TRBV4-3|TRBJ2-1
TGCGCCAGCAGCCAAGAAGGGGGTGGGGGCTCCGCCTACAATGAGCAGTTCTTC
CASSQEGGGGSAYNEQFF
>NA|13|NA|TRBV7-8|TRBJ2-3
TGTGCCAGCAGCTTAGAAACCTGGGTTTCGCAGTATTTT
CASSLETWVSQYF
>few|13|NA|TRBV12-5|TRBJ1-3
TGTGCTAGTGGTTTGGATGTGAGGGTTCCCATATATTTT
CASGLDVRVPIYF
>few|14|TRBD2|TRBV9|TRBJ2-1
TGTGCCAGCAGGGAGACTAGCGATCACAATGAGCAGTTCTTC
CASRETSDHNEQFF
>few|17|NA|TRBV9|TRBJ2-6
TGTGCCAGCAGCGTAGCGGGACACCTCTCTGGGGCCAACGTCCTGACTTTC
CASSVAGHLSGANVLTF
>NA|13|NA|TRBV18|TRBJ2-5
TGTGCCAGCTCGCAGGTTCCACAAGAGACCCAGTACTTC
CASSQVPQETQYF
>many|14|NA|TRBV14|TRBJ2-7
TGTGCCAGCAGCCTCGGCCGGAGATACTACGAGCAGTACTTC
CASSLGRRYYEQYF
>NA|12|TRBD1|TRBV30|TRBJ2-7
TGTGCCTGGAACAGGGGGTCATACGAGCAGTACTTC
CAWNRGSYEQYF
>few|15|NA|TRBV6-6|TRBJ2-2
TGTGCCAGCAGTTACCAACAGGGTGGGACCGGGGAGCTGTTTTTT
CASSYQQGGTGELFF
>NA|12|NA|TRBV7-9|TRBJ1-6
TGTGCCAGCAACCCCCGTGACTCACCCCTCCACTTT
CASNPRDSPLHF